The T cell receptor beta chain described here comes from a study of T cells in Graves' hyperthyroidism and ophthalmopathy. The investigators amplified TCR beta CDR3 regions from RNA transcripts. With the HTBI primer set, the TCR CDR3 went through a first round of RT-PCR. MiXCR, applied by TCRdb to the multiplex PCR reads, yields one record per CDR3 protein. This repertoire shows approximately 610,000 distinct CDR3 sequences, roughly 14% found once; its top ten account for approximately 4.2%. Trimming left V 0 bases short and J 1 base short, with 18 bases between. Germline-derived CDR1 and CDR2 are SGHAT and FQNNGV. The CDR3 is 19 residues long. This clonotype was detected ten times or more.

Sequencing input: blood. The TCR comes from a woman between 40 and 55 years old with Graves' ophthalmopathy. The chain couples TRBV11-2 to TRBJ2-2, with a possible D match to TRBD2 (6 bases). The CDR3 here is CASSLDPPWSGLNTGELFF. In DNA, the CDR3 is TGTGCCAGCAGCTTAGATCCCCCATGGAGCGGGCTGAACACCGGGGAGCTGTTTTTT.